The 15 T cell receptor beta chains below come from one sample, sequenced in a study of cytomegalovirus exposure and HLA in healthy donors. PCR amplification relied on 60 Vbeta primers (plus 13 Jbeta primers). Sequencing used immunoSEQ multiplex PCR; TCRdb keeps in-frame clones, though not all of them. The repertoire holds about 160,000 clones, with roughly 78% as singletons. Sequencing was done on a sample of PBMCs. These TCRs come from a man between 40 and 49 years old in good health and CMV-seropositive.

This clone was counted once. The genes are TRBV10-2 and TRBJ2-7; 9 positions agree with TRBD2. With 3 bases clipped from V and 1 base from J, the junction kept 7 bases outside the gene matches. Looked up from germline, CDR1 is WSHSY and CDR2 is SAAADI. This CDR3 comprises 16 residues. CDR3 DNA: TGCGCCAGCAGTGACGGGGGCGGGGGGGCGTCCTACGAGCAGTACTTC. Translated: CASSDGGGGASYEQYF.

The chain recombines TRBV4-2 with TRBJ2-7; TRBD1 matches 8 bases. Germline CDR1 reads LGHNA; CDR2 reads YNFKEQ. The CDR3 runs 17 residues. The junction had 14 bases not matched to a gene; V was cut back by 2 bases and J by 5 bases. The CDR3 protein is CASSQNLPGQGFHEQYF. In DNA, the CDR3 is TGTGCCAGCAGCCAAAATCTGCCCGGACAGGGATTCCACGAGCAGTACTTC.

The chain has TRBV30 and TRBJ1-1; 8 bases are a match to TRBD1. Germline V gives CDR1 GTSNPN, CDR2 SVGIG (reference sequence). V dropped 1 base and J dropped 3; count of bases not matched to a gene: 7. The CDR3 is made up of 15 amino acids. This chain's CDR3 is CAWSDPSGGYTEAFF. The CDR3 DNA sequence: TGTGCCTGGAGTGACCCGTCAGGGGGCTACACTGAAGCTTTCTTT.

A note on this clone: Just one base apart from a much larger clone, this may be a read error. The same CDR3 arises from other DNA sequences in this sample as well. The rearrangement joins TRBV9 to TRBJ1-1; D is uncertain. With 0 bases removed from V and 1 base from J, the gap between germline ends came to 4 bases. The germline CDR1 and CDR2 sequences are SGDLS and YYNGEE. The CDR3 runs to 13 residues. CDR3 residues: CASSVDRNTEAFF. DNA of the CDR3: TGTGCCAGCAGCGTAGACAGGAACACTGAAGCTTTCTTT.

J is TRBJ1-2 and V is TRBV25-1; D remains unclear. V gave up 4 bases and J gave up 6 bases, with 12 bases separating them. This CDR3 comprises 13 residues. Germline V gene sequence: CDR1 MGHDK, CDR2 SYGVNS. The CDR3: CASSALRRDGYTF. For the CDR3, the DNA is TGTGCCAGCAGTGCCCTCCGTCGGGATGGCTACACCTTC.

The CDR3 bases are TGTGCCACCAGCATCACGAGCACCGGGGAGCTGTTTTTT. Residues: CATSITSTGELFF. This chain joins TRBV15 and TRBJ2-2; no clear D. Germline-derived CDR1 and CDR2 are LNHNV and YYDKDF (reference sequence). Deletions cut 4 bases from V and 4 bases from J, with 7 bases between. The CDR3 is 13 amino acids.

This chain joins TRBV19 and TRBJ1-4; D ambiguous. Between the trimmed V and J ends, which lost 3 bases and 4 bases, there was a span of 9 bases. The CDR3 consists of 14 residues. Germline CDR1 LNHDA, CDR2 SQIVND (reference sequence). CDR3 protein: CASSIGQNNEKLFF. CDR3 nucleotides: TGTGCCAGTAGTATTGGTCAGAATAATGAAAAACTGTTTTTT.

The chain joins TRBV19 to TRBJ2-7; TRBD1 matches 7 bases. The junction had 4 bases not matched to a gene; V was cut back by 5 bases and J by 6 bases. The length of the CDR3 is 12 residues. Per germline, CDR1 LNHDA and CDR2 SQIVND (reference sequence). The CDR3 nucleotides are TGTGCCAGTAGTCGGACAGGTTTCGAGCAGTACTTC. Amino acids: CASSRTGFEQYF.

The sample holds a few counts of this clone. The V and J genes are TRBV27 and TRBJ1-1; D is ambiguous. Trimming removed 6 bases from V and 1 base from J, with 9 bases in between. The CDR3 covers 13 residues. Germline CDR1 reads MNHEY; CDR2 reads SMNVEV (reference sequence). The CDR3 nucleotides are TGTGCCAGCAGGGGTGCAGGGAACACTGAAGCTTTCTTT. Its protein is CASRGAGNTEAFF.

The table lists this clone with a few counts. This sequence joins TRBV11-2 and TRBJ1-6, with D tentatively TRBD1 (6 bases). The ends were cut back, 5 bases at V and 10 bases at J, with 18 bases in the middle. CDR3 length: 15 amino acids. Germline CDR1 and CDR2: SGHAT and FQNNGV. This CDR3 is CASSPLTGTGSPLHF. Here the CDR3 DNA reads TGTGCCAGCAGCCCCCTAACAGGGACGGGATCACCCCTCCACTTT.

This clone was counted a single time. The chain couples TRBV7-2 to TRBJ2-7; 9 nucleotides line up with TRBD1. Per germline, CDR1 SGHTA and CDR2 FQGNSA. The CDR3 contains 14 residues. J was trimmed by 3 bases and V by 4 bases; bases with no gene match: 4. In DNA form, the CDR3 reads TGTGCCAGCAGCTACCGGGACAGGGTCTACGAGCAGTACTTC. It encodes CASSYRDRVYEQYF.

This clone was counted between two and nine times. The gene calls are TRBV5-1 and TRBJ1-5; 9 bases agree with TRBD1. The J segment lost 7 bases and the V segment lost 3 bases, leaving 5 bases of the junction unmatched. The CDR3 runs 14 residues. Germline CDR1 and CDR2: SGHRS and YFSETQ. For the CDR3, the DNA is TGCGCCAGCAGCTCAACAGGGGGCGAACAGCCCCAGCATTTT. Translation: CASSSTGGEQPQHF.

This chain connects TRBV29-1 to TRBJ2-3, with unresolved D. The CDR3 runs 15 residues. Germline-derived CDR1 and CDR2 are SQVTM and ANQGSEA. Between the trimmed V and J ends, which lost 0 bases and 4 bases, there was a span of 14 bases. DNA of the CDR3: TGCAGCGTTGAAGATCTTGGGCAGGCTTCAGATACGCAGTATTTT. It yields the protein CSVEDLGQASDTQYF.

This chain connects TRBV9 to TRBJ2-1, with 7 bases that match TRBD1. V shed 1 base and J 5 bases; nucleotides not matched to a gene: 6. The CDR3 contains 15 residues. Germline V gene sequence: CDR1 SGDLS, CDR2 YYNGEE. CDR3 DNA: TGTGCCAGCAGCGTACCAGGGGGAGCGGACAATGAGCAGTTCTTC. This gives the protein CASSVPGGADNEQFF.

The rearrangement joins TRBV6-1 to TRBJ1-1; possibly TRBD1 for D (5 bases). The V end was cut by 8 bases, the J end by 0 bases, with 7 bases between. The germline gives CDR1 MNHNS, CDR2 SASEGT. The CDR3 totals 12 residues. For the CDR3, the DNA is TGTGCCAGCGCAGGGCTGAACACTGAAGCTTTCTTT. Translated: CASAGLNTEAFF.